This T cell receptor (beta chain) was identified during a study of low-dose radiotherapy and immunotherapy resistance in tumors. Study information: Across 26 weeks, 13 Gy in total went to Cohort 2, delivered as 1 Gy per fraction every two weeks.

Donors received a regimen that comprised nivolumab, ipilimumab, aspirin, low-dose cyclophosphamide and low-dose radiotherapy. Each patient who was eligible had an advanced solid tumor with no tumor-infiltrating lymphocytes. CDR1 and CDR2 (germline): MDHEN, SYDVKM. The CDR3 totals 14 residues. Trimming stripped 1 base from V and 4 bases from J, with 11 bases between. First-strand cDNA relied on TRAV- and TRBV-specific primers spanning alpha and beta chains. TCRs were put through around 20 PCR cycles of amplification with Phusion. A constant-region primer and the V-primer adapter served as the primer pair. Through in vitro transcription, the mRNA that had been isolated was amplified. In TCRdb, the reads were re-called with MiXCR into one record per CDR3 protein. The table has 15,000 to 20,000 distinct CDR3 sequences, roughly 70% seen once.

The rearrangement uses TRBV28 and TRBJ2-7; TRBD1 is a possible D gene (5 bases). The sequence was collected from a human donor with advanced metastatic prostate, ovarian, gallbladder or colorectal cancer (not recorded which). This table probably holds off-target reads from a library built for another chain. The CDR3 nucleotides read TGTGCCAGCAGTTTATTGTGGGGCCGGTACGAGCAGTACTTC. Translating gives CASSLLWGRYEQYF.